Listed below are T cell receptor beta chains from one sample, sequenced in a study of cytomegalovirus exposure and HLA in healthy donors. TCRdb's table, derived via immunoSEQ multiplex PCR, lists solely in-frame clones and lacks some. The data hold 200,000 to 250,000 clones, with 82% observed a single time. Sequenced input: PBMCs. These receptors came from a woman aged 40 to 50 in good health and CMV-seropositive. The CDR3 runs from the conserved cysteine through the conserved F or W. The order of the fields is V gene, clone size, J gene, D gene, CDR3 protein, CDR3 DNA. A D gene is named only where the DNA matches it firmly. Only part of the rows carry a size: once, few, many, or a class if the clone is expanded.

>TRBV30|NA|TRBJ2-3|TRBD2
CAWREPGLAGRIFTDTQYF
TGTGCCTGGAGGGAGCCGGGACTAGCGGGGAGAATCTTCACAGATACGCAGTATTTT
>TRBV6-1|NA|TRBJ2-5|TRBD2
CASIRGTSGKETQYF
TGTGCCAGCATCCGAGGGACTAGCGGGAAAGAGACCCAGTACTTC
>TRBV5-1|NA|TRBJ2-3|NA
CASRPGLAADTQYF
TGCGCCAGCAGACCGGGATTGGCGGCAGATACGCAGTATTTT
>TRBV10-2|NA|TRBJ2-3|NA
CASSESGVRTDTQYF
TGCGCCAGCAGTGAGTCCGGGGTACGCACAGATACGCAGTATTTT
>TRBV11-3|NA|TRBJ2-7|TRBD2
CASSIGGSTNEQYF
TGTGCCAGCAGTATAGGCGGGAGCACAAACGAGCAGTACTTC
>TRBV29-1|NA|TRBJ1-1|NA
CSVAAGQVTEAFF
TGCAGCGTTGCGGCAGGCCAGGTGACTGAAGCTTTCTTT
>TRBV25-1|NA|TRBJ2-7|TRBD2
CASSRSGGDYEQYF
TGTGCCAGCAGTCGGAGCGGGGGGGACTACGAGCAGTACTTC
>TRBV6-1|NA|TRBJ1-5|NA
CASSEAWGKGSNQPQHF
TGTGCCAGCAGTGAAGCTTGGGGCAAGGGAAGCAATCAGCCCCAGCATTTT
>TRBV6-1|few|TRBJ2-6|NA
CASSPKGAGANVLTF
TGTGCCAGCAGTCCGAAAGGGGCTGGGGCCAACGTCCTGACTTTC
>TRBV27|NA|TRBJ2-7|NA
CASSDGGPEGQQYF
TGTGCCAGCAGTGACGGGGGGCCGGAGGGGCAGCAGTACTTC
>TRBV4-1|NA|TRBJ2-5|TRBD1
CASSQETQGRETQYF
TGCGCCAGCAGCCAAGAAACACAGGGGCGAGAGACCCAGTACTTC
>TRBV6-6|few|TRBJ2-2|TRBD1
CASIHGQGNTGELFF
TGTGCCAGCATCCACGGACAGGGAAACACCGGGGAGCTGTTTTTT
>TRBV7-2|NA|TRBJ1-1|TRBD1
CASSLWTGNTEAFF
TGTGCCAGCAGCTTATGGACAGGCAACACTGAAGCTTTCTTT
>TRBV30|once|TRBJ1-5|TRBD1
CACSGGAGSNQPQHF
TGTGCCTGCTCAGGGGGCGCGGGGAGCAATCAGCCCCAGCATTTT
>TRBV7-9|NA|TRBJ2-7|NA
CSSSPPSYEQYF
TGTTCCAGCAGCCCCCCCTCCTACGAGCAGTACTTC
>TRBV9|NA|TRBJ2-3|NA
CASSVASRSTDTQYF
TGTGCCAGCAGCGTAGCTAGTCGAAGCACAGATACGCAGTATTTT
>TRBV6-1|NA|TRBJ1-2|NA
CASSEAREHRTPNYGYTF
TGTGCCAGCAGTGAAGCGCGGGAGCATCGAACTCCTAACTATGGCTACACCTTC
>TRBV6-1|NA|TRBJ2-7|TRBD2
CASSEGGVPYEQYF
TGTGCCAGCAGTGAGGGAGGGGTGCCCTACGAGCAGTACTTC
>TRBV4-3|NA|TRBJ1-2|TRBD1
CASSQVPRGTGEGYTF
TGCGCCAGCAGCCAAGTACCACGGGGAACAGGGGAAGGCTACACCTTC
>TRBV7-6|few|TRBJ2-3|NA
CASSLVGATDTQYF
TGTGCCAGCAGCTTAGTGGGGGCCACAGATACGCAGTATTTT
>TRBV1|NA|TRBJ2-7|NA
CTSSQGMGWLAGDTYEQYF
TGCACCAGCAGCCAAGGGATGGGGTGGCTAGCGGGAGATACCTACGAGCAGTACTTC
>TRBV5-4|NA|TRBJ2-7|TRBD1
CASRDRSSYEQYF
TGTGCCAGCAGGGACAGGAGCTCCTACGAGCAGTACTTC
>TRBV18|NA|TRBJ1-1|NA
CASSPQREVNTEAFF
TGTGCCAGCTCACCACAGAGGGAGGTGAACACTGAAGCTTTCTTT
>TRBV6-5|NA|TRBJ2-7|TRBD1
CASRGTGESFEQYF
TGTGCCAGCAGGGGGACAGGCGAGTCTTTCGAGCAGTACTTC
>TRBV10-3|NA|TRBJ2-7|NA
CAISEGGVKLYEQYF
TGTGCCATCAGTGAGGGAGGGGTTAAGCTTTACGAGCAGTACTTC
>TRBV15|NA|TRBJ2-7|NA
CATSRDSPDRSHEQYF
TGTGCCACCAGCAGAGATTCCCCCGACAGATCTCACGAGCAGTACTTC
>TRBV7-2|NA|TRBJ2-7|NA
CASSGPSYEQYF
TGTGCCAGCAGCGGGCCGTCCTACGAGCAGTACTTC
>TRBV12-5|NA|TRBJ1-1|NA
CASGFGGASEAFF
TGTGCTAGTGGTTTCGGGGGGGCGAGTGAAGCTTTCTTT
>TRBV29-1|NA|TRBJ1-4|NA
CSAEVPGGKLFF
TGCAGCGCCGAGGTCCCGGGAGGAAAACTGTTTTTT
>TRBV15|NA|TRBJ2-7|NA
CATSRDPGSYEQYF
TGTGCCACCAGCAGAGATCCGGGCTCCTACGAGCAGTACTTC
>TRBV12-5|few|TRBJ2-1|NA
CASGLGGTPNEQFF
TGTGCTAGTGGTTTGGGTGGGACTCCCAATGAGCAGTTCTTC
>TRBV7-2|NA|TRBJ1-4|TRBD1
CASSKRTGNEKLFF
TGTGCCAGCAGCAAGAGGACAGGGAATGAAAAACTGTTTTTT
>TRBV11-2|NA|TRBJ2-7|TRBD2
CASSLEGGDYEQYF
TGTGCCAGCAGCTTAGAGGGGGGGGACTACGAGCAGTACTTC
>TRBV6-5|NA|TRBJ2-5|TRBD1
CASSHPGTDQESQYF
TGTGCCAGCAGCCACCCAGGGACAGACCAAGAGTCCCAGTACTTC
>TRBV15|NA|TRBJ2-3|TRBD2
CATSRVSGGGTDTQYF
TGTGCCACCAGCAGAGTATCGGGAGGGGGGACAGATACGCAGTATTTT
>TRBV7-2|NA|TRBJ2-3|NA
CASSLLGGSDTQYF
TGTGCCAGCAGCCTCCTGGGGGGATCAGATACGCAGTATTTT
>TRBV6-5|NA|TRBJ1-5|TRBD1
CASSYSGTGNQPQHF
TGTGCCAGCAGTTACTCTGGGACAGGCAATCAGCCCCAGCATTTT
>TRBV5-4|few|TRBJ1-3|NA
CASHSTGNTIYF
TGTGCCAGCCACTCAACTGGAAACACCATATATTTT
>TRBV7-8|NA|TRBJ2-7|TRBD2
CASSLEGLAGSYEQYF
TGTGCCAGCAGCTTAGAGGGACTAGCGGGGAGCTACGAGCAGTACTTC
>TRBV5-8|NA|TRBJ2-3|NA
CASSPPIDTQYF
TGTGCCAGCAGCCCCCCTATAGATACGCAGTATTTT
>TRBV11-2|NA|TRBJ2-4|TRBD1
CASSWSTGNKNIQYF
TGTGCCAGCAGCTGGTCGACAGGGAACAAAAACATTCAGTACTTC
>TRBV5-4|few|TRBJ2-7|TRBD1
CASSLRGRGPSYEQYF
TGTGCCAGCAGCTTGAGGGGCAGGGGGCCCTCCTACGAGCAGTACTTC
>TRBV7-9|NA|TRBJ2-5|NA
CSQGGRGDQETQYF
TGTTCCCAAGGGGGTCGGGGAGACCAAGAGACCCAGTACTTC
>TRBV6-1|NA|TRBJ1-2|TRBD1
CASSDRDRGGYTF
TGTGCCAGCAGCGACCGGGACAGGGGTGGCTACACCTTC
>TRBV5-1|few|TRBJ2-2|TRBD1
CASSLVGDRATGELFF
TGCGCCAGCAGCCTTGTGGGGGACAGGGCCACCGGGGAGCTGTTTTTT
>TRBV4-3|NA|TRBJ2-1|NA
CASSQASRGYNEQFF
TGCGCCAGCAGCCAAGCTTCTCGGGGCTACAATGAGCAGTTCTTC
>TRBV7-3|NA|TRBJ2-2|TRBD2
CASSLAPAGGNTGELFF
TGTGCCAGCAGCTTGGCCCCTGCGGGGGGAAACACCGGGGAGCTGTTTTTT
>TRBV9|NA|TRBJ1-2|NA
CASSVVWRQDYGYTF
TGTGCCAGCAGCGTAGTATGGCGGCAAGACTATGGCTACACCTTC
>TRBV27|NA|TRBJ1-3|NA
CASSDHSSGNTIYF
TGTGCCAGCAGTGACCACAGCTCTGGAAACACCATATATTTT
>TRBV19|NA|TRBJ2-6|NA
CASTWLNSGANVLTF
TGTGCCAGTACTTGGCTGAACTCTGGGGCCAACGTCCTGACTTTC
>TRBV19|NA|TRBJ1-1|TRBD1
CASSMPGQGSTEAFF
TGTGCCAGTAGTATGCCGGGACAGGGAAGCACTGAAGCTTTCTTT
>TRBV7-2|NA|TRBJ2-2|NA
CASNPGRGELFF
TGTGCCAGCAACCCTGGGAGGGGGGAGCTGTTTTTT
>TRBV5-1|NA|TRBJ1-1|NA
CASSLHRGGSRTEAFF
TGCGCCAGCAGCTTACATCGGGGGGGCTCGCGGACTGAAGCTTTCTTT
>TRBV14|NA|TRBJ1-2|NA
CASSRAGFVGYGYTF
TGTGCCAGCAGCCGAGCCGGGTTTGTCGGCTATGGCTACACCTTC
>TRBV7-8|NA|TRBJ1-5|NA
CASRLRPLSNQPQHF
TGTGCCAGCAGACTACGCCCCCTTAGCAATCAGCCCCAGCATTTT